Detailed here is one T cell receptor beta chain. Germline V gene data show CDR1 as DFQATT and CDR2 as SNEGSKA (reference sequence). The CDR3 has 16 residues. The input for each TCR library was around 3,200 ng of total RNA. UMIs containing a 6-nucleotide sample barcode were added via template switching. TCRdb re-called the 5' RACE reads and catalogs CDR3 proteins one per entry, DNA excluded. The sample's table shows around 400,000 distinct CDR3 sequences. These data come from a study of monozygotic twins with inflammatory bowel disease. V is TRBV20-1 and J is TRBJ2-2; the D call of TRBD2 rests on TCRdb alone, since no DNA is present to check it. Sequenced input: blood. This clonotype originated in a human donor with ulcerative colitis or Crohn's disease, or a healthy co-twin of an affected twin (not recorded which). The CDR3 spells CSAQTEMDSNTGELFF.